The rows below give T cell receptor beta chains drawn from one sample of a study of CD4 and CD8 cells across lung adenocarcinoma regions. Each CDR3 protein is one row after TCRdb ran MiXCR on the PCR reads. The sample yields about 11,000 distinct CDR3 sequences, about 50% seen once. Sequencing input: CD8+ T cells from the center of a lung tumor. These receptors originate from a female donor with lung adenocarcinoma. The CD4 and CD8 labels of this study may be unreliable. CDR3s include the opening cysteine and the closing phenylalanine or tryptophan. A D gene is named only where the DNA matches it firmly. Size is stated for part of the rows, as once, few or many counts, or as a class when the clone is expanded.

clone size,V gene,J gene,D gene,CDR3 protein,CDR3 DNA
-,TRBV7-2,TRBJ2-5,TRBD2,CASSLYASGSLAQYF,TGTGCCAGCAGCTTATATGCTAGCGGGAGTCTCGCCCAGTACTTC
medium-sized,TRBV6-1,TRBJ1-6,-,CASSAGPYNSPLHF,TGTGCCAGCAGTGCCGGGCCCTATAATTCACCCCTCCACTTT
-,TRBV6-2/TRBV6-3,TRBJ1-6,-,CASKPQLSYNSPLHF,TGTGCCAGCAAACCACAGCTCTCCTATAATTCACCCCTCCACTTT
few,TRBV5-1,TRBJ1-4,-,CASSLAGALDEKLFF,TGCGCCAGCAGCTTGGCCGGGGCTCTGGATGAAAAACTGTTTTTT
medium-sized,TRBV6-1,TRBJ1-6,-,CASSPELAYSPLHF,TGTGCCAGCAGCCCCGAGTTAGCTTATTCACCCCTCCACTTT
-,TRBV6-1,TRBJ2-4,TRBD2,CASSPSGLRAKNIQYF,TGTGCCAGCAGTCCTAGCGGGCTGCGAGCCAAAAACATTCAGTACTTC
few,TRBV4-1,TRBJ2-2,TRBD1,CASSRSGGADTGELFF,TGCGCCAGCAGCCGCTCAGGGGGCGCGGACACCGGGGAGCTGTTTTTT
few,TRBV6-1,TRBJ2-1,-,CASSANPWGNEQFF,TGTGCCAGCAGTGCGAACCCCTGGGGGAATGAGCAGTTCTTC
-,TRBV10-3,TRBJ2-5,-,CATHLLETQYF,TGTGCCACCCATTTGTTGGAGACCCAGTACTTC
-,TRBV6-1,TRBJ2-1,TRBD2,CASRGGNYNEQFF,TGTGCCAGCAGGGGGGGGAATTACAATGAGCAGTTCTTC
-,TRBV6-5,TRBJ2-3,-,CASSYSLRQGSTEALYF,TGTGCCAGCAGTTACTCCCTTAGGCAGGGGAGCACAGAGGCGCTGTATTTT
-,TRBV27,TRBJ2-5,TRBD2,CASSSAGSGVQETQYF,TGTGCCAGCAGTTCCGCCGGGAGCGGGGTCCAAGAGACCCAGTACTTC
-,TRBV6-5,TRBJ2-5,-,CASSYGPTGTQYF,TGTGCCAGCAGTTACGGGCCTACGGGGACCCAGTACTTC
-,TRBV20-1,TRBJ2-5,-,CSAGSRVLETQYF,TGCAGTGCTGGATCACGGGTCTTGGAGACCCAGTACTTC
-,TRBV6-1,TRBJ2-5,TRBD1,CASSPRNRGLRAPQSETQYF,TGTGCCAGCAGTCCGCGGAACAGGGGCTTAAGAGCCCCACAATCCGAGACCCAGTACTTC
-,TRBV27,TRBJ2-5,TRBD1,CASSLGQGSQETQYF,TGTGCCAGCAGTTTGGGACAGGGCTCACAAGAGACCCAGTACTTC
few,TRBV25-1,TRBJ2-1,TRBD1,CASSARVGLGRTGNNEQFF,TGTGCCAGCAGTGCTCGCGTCGGTTTGGGGAGGACAGGGAACAATGAGCAGTTCTTC
-,TRBV6-1,TRBJ2-1,TRBD1,CASSRKTGTGIHEQFF,TGTGCCAGCAGCCGGAAAACCGGGACAGGGATCCACGAGCAGTTCTTC
few,TRBV7-2,TRBJ2-5,TRBD2,CASSLGAGGQGTQYF,TGTGCCAGCAGCTTAGGGGCGGGGGGGCAAGGGACCCAGTACTTC
-,TRBV4-1,TRBJ1-1,-,CASSQVLDSKNTEAFF,TGCGCCAGCAGCCAAGTGCTGGACAGTAAGAACACTGAAGCTTTCTTT
-,TRBV6-5,TRBJ1-2,TRBD1,CASSWTGRQGYTF,TGTGCCAGCAGTTGGACAGGGCGGCAGGGCTACACCTTC
few,TRBV4-3,TRBJ2-5,-,CASSQARGDQETQYF,TGCGCCAGCAGCCAAGCGAGGGGGGACCAAGAGACCCAGTACTTC
-,TRBV6-1,TRBJ2-3,TRBD2,CASNRGGEASTDTQYF,TGTGCCAGCAACCGCGGGGGGGAGGCTAGCACAGATACGCAGTATTTT
-,TRBV6-1,TRBJ2-5,-,CASPPQDTQYF,TGTGCCAGCCCCCCGCAAGATACCCAGTACTTC
-,TRBV10-3,TRBJ2-1,TRBD1,CATSSGTGGALGSYNEQFF,TGTGCCACTTCTAGCGGGACAGGGGGCGCGTTGGGGTCCTACAATGAGCAGTTCTTC
-,TRBV6-1,TRBJ2-7,TRBD2,CASRAKAGGIYEQYF,TGTGCCAGCCGAGCAAAGGCGGGGGGTATCTACGAGCAGTACTTC
-,TRBV3-1,TRBJ2-3,TRBD1,CASSKLLQGAITDTQYF,TGTGCCAGCAGCAAACTATTACAGGGGGCGATCACAGATACGCAGTATTTT
-,TRBV6-1,TRBJ2-7,TRBD2,CASASLAGVREQYF,TGTGCCAGCGCCTCCCTAGCGGGGGTTCGGGAGCAGTACTTC
few,TRBV10-1,TRBJ2-1,-,CASSESRGSYNEQFF,TGCGCCAGCAGTGAGTCTAGGGGGTCCTACAATGAGCAGTTCTTC
few,TRBV6-1,TRBJ1-4,TRBD1,CATGRTGSWTNEKLFF,TGTGCCACCGGGAGGACAGGGAGTTGGACTAATGAAAAACTGTTTTTT
-,TRBV4-1,TRBJ2-2,-,CASSQDQGNTGELFF,TGCGCCAGCAGCCAAGATCAGGGGAACACCGGGGAGCTGTTTTTT
many,TRBV6-5,TRBJ2-1,TRBD2,CASSYLRTSGGYNEQFF,TGTGCCAGCAGTTACTTAAGGACTAGCGGGGGGTACAATGAGCAGTTCTTC
-,TRBV6-1,TRBJ1-2,-,CASVMGRVDGYTF,TGTGCCAGCGTCATGGGCAGGGTAGATGGCTACACCTTC
-,TRBV10-3,TRBJ2-3,TRBD1,CALGNQGASTGEQYF,TGTGCCCTGGGCAACCAGGGCGCGAGCACAGGGGAGCAGTATTTT
large,TRBV6-1,TRBJ1-1,-,CASRAVDRHTEAFF,TGTGCCAGCAGAGCCGTGGACAGACACACTGAAGCTTTCTTT
-,TRBV10-3,TRBJ2-1,TRBD1,CAISETGGDYNEQFF,TGTGCCATCAGTGAGACAGGGGGCGACTACAATGAGCAGTTCTTC
medium-sized,TRBV6-5,TRBJ2-5,-,CASSLAGYGRETQYF,TGTGCCAGCAGTTTAGCTGGGTACGGGAGAGAGACCCAGTACTTC
-,TRBV6-1,TRBJ2-5,TRBD2,CASTPSGHPTPDTQYF,TGTGCCAGCACTCCTAGCGGGCACCCAACCCCAGATACCCAGTACTTC
large,TRBV10-2,TRBJ2-1,-,CASSESRAGSYNEQFF,TGCGCCAGCAGTGAGTCGCGGGCAGGGTCCTACAATGAGCAGTTCTTC
few,TRBV9,TRBJ2-1,-,CASSRAVYNEQFF,TGTGCCAGCAGCAGGGCGGTGTACAATGAGCAGTTCTTC
many,TRBV7-2,TRBJ2-5,TRBD1,CASTPRTGNSETQYF,TGTGCCAGCACCCCCCGGACAGGGAATTCAGAGACCCAGTACTTC
-,TRBV6-1,TRBJ1-2,-,CASSEVGYSPYGYTF,TGTGCCAGCAGTGAAGTGGGCTACAGTCCCTATGGCTACACCTTC
few,TRBV12-3/TRBV12-4,TRBJ2-5,-,CASGSGLQQETQYF,TGTGCCAGCGGATCGGGACTGCAACAAGAGACCCAGTACTTC
few,TRBV10-2,TRBJ2-4,-,CASSVQNSNIQYF,TGCGCCAGCAGTGTTCAGAACTCTAACATTCAGTACTTC
-,TRBV6-1,TRBJ2-1,-,CATRFGRYNEQFF,TGTGCCACTCGATTCGGGCGCTACAATGAGCAGTTCTTC
many,TRBV27,TRBJ2-5,TRBD1,CASSSDRTGGETQYF,TGTGCCAGCAGTTCGGACAGGACAGGAGGAGAGACCCAGTACTTC
once,TRBV27,TRBJ1-3,-,CASVVSSGNTIYF,TGTGCCAGCGTGGTTAGCTCTGGAAACACCATATATTTT